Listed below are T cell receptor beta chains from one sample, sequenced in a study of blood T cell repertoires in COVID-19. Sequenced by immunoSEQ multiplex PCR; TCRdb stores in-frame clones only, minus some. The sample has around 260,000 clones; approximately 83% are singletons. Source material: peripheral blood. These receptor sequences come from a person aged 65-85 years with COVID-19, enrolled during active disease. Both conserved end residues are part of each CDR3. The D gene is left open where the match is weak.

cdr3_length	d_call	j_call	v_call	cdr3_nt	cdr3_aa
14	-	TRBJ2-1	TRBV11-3	TGTGCCAGCAGCTTAGGATCCGGGGATAATGAGCAGTTCTTC	CASSLGSGDNEQFF
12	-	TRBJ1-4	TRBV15	TGTGCCACCAGCAGGTTTGGAGGAACACTGTTTTTT	CATSRFGGTLFF
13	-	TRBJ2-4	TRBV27	TGTGCCAGCAGTTTTAGAGGAAATCGCATTCAGTACTTC	CASSFRGNRIQYF
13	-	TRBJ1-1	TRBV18	TGTGCCAGCTCACCAGCGGCGGACACTGAAGCTTTCTTT	CASSPAADTEAFF
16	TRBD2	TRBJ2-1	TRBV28	TGTGCCAGCAGTTCTCCTCGGGCGGGAGGAGGGGGTGAGCAGTTCTTC	CASSSPRAGGGGEQFF
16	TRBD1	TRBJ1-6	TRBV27	TGTGCCAGCAGTCCACAGACAGGGGGTTTTTATTCACCCCTCCACTTT	CASSPQTGGFYSPLHF
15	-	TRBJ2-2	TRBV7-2	TGTGCCAGCAGCCTGGCGCAGGGGAACACCGGGGAGCTGTTTTTT	CASSLAQGNTGELFF
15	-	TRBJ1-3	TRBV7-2	TGTGCCAGCAGCAGATCTACCGACTCTGGAAACACCATATATTTT	CASSRSTDSGNTIYF
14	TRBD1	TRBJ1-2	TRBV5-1	TGCGCCAGCAGCAACACAGGGGTAAACTATGGCTACACCTTC	CASSNTGVNYGYTF
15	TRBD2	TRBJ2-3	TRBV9	TGTGCCAGCAGCGTAGACAGCGGGGACACAGATACGCAGTATTTT	CASSVDSGDTDTQYF
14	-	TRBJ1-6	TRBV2	TGTGCCAGCGCCCCAGGTCGCTATAATTCACCCCTCCACTTT	CASAPGRYNSPLHF
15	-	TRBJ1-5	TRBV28	TGTGCCAGCATACGAGGGGGGGCTAAGGATCAGCCCCAGCATTTT	CASIRGGAKDQPQHF
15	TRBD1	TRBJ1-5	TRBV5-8	TGTGCCAGCAGCGGCATCGGACAGGGTTATCAGCCCCAGCATTTT	CASSGIGQGYQPQHF